Shown below are 9 T cell receptor beta chains from a single sample sequenced in a study of blood T cells in healthy people across ages. Primers used in a second PCR of roughly 7 to 11 cycles were a sample-barcoded 5' primer and a J-beta primer mix. TCRdb independently ran MiXCR on the 5' RACE reads; one entry per CDR3 protein. Seen here are about 1.5 million distinct CDR3 sequences, 35% to 45% observed once, and the top ten hold 4%. Material: blood. These receptors were taken from a woman between 18 and 29 years old in good health.

Points on this clonotype: Given a much more abundant clone one base away, this may be a read error. This chain connects TRBV6-4 to TRBJ2-1, with D perhaps TRBD1 (5 bases). The CDR3 runs to 13 residues. CDR1 and CDR2 (germline): MRHNA, SNTAGT. The ends were cut back, 3 bases at V and 13 bases at J, with 16 bases in the middle. CDR3 in DNA: TGTGCCAGCAGTGAAACAGGCGTGGAGACCCAGTTCTTC. As protein: CASSETGVETQFF.

CDR3 coding DNA: TGCAGTGCTAGAGATCCGACTGCACCTAGACCGGGACTAAAGTATTTT. This codes for CSARDPTAPRPGLKYF. This chain links TRBV20-1 with TRBJ2-3; 7 nucleotides align to TRBD2. V shed 0 bases, J shed 13 bases, and the junction held 19 bases outside the gene matches. CDR1 and CDR2 from the germline V gene are DFQATT and SNEGSKA (reference sequence). CDR3 length equals 16 residues.

The rearrangement uses TRBV6-2 or TRBV6-3 and TRBJ2-7; D is unresolved. This CDR3 is built from 16 residues. The ends were cut back, 6 bases at V and 3 bases at J, with 21 bases in the middle. Germline assignment: CDR1 MNHEY and CDR2 SVGEGT. CDR3 sequence: CASSVQVGRSNYEQYF. In DNA form, the CDR3 reads TGTGCCAGCAGCGTTCAGGTGGGTCGCTCCAACTACGAGCAGTACTTC.

The V call is TRBV12-3 or TRBV12-4, the J call TRBJ2-2; 7 nucleotides align to TRBD1. V trimming: 5 bases; J trimming: 4 bases; junction bases outside the gene matches: 7. The CDR3 consists of 15 residues. Written as DNA, the CDR3 is TGTGCCAGCAGTCAACCGGGACAGTCCACCGGGGAGCTGTTTTTT. Its translation: CASSQPGQSTGELFF.

The chain recombines TRBV2 with TRBJ2-3, with 7 bases aligning to TRBD2. The CDR3 extends over 15 amino acids. The V gene end was trimmed by 7 bases and the J gene end by 2 bases; junction bases not matched to a gene: 9. The germline V gene encodes CDR1 SNHLY and CDR2 FYNNEI. In DNA form, the CDR3 reads TGTGCCAGCAAATTAAGGCTAGCGGACACAGATACGCAGTATTTT. Translation: CASKLRLADTDTQYF. Full variable domain (outside the CDR3, taken from reference TRBV2 and TRBJ2-3): EPEVTQTPSHQVTQMGQEVILRCVPISNHLYFYWYRQILGQKVEFLVSFYNNEISEKSEIFDDQFSVERPDGSNFTLKIRSTKLEDSAMYFCASKLRLADTDTQYFGPGTRLTVL.

The chain employs TRBV6-6 and TRBJ1-4; no reliable D call. The CDR3 runs to 12 residues. Trimming shortened V by 2 bases and J by 6 bases, and 4 bases separated the two germline ends. Germline-derived CDR1 and CDR2 are MNHNY and SVGAGI (reference sequence). The CDR3 here is CASSYTDEKLFF. In nucleotides, the CDR3 is TGTGCCAGCAGTTACACTGATGAAAAACTGTTTTTT.

The chain has TRBV7-9 and TRBJ1-4, with 8 bases aligning to TRBD1. With 5 bases clipped from V and 1 base from J, the junction kept 0 bases outside the gene matches. The CDR3 totals 14 residues. Per germline, CDR1 SEHNR and CDR2 FQNEAQ (reference sequence). As DNA, the CDR3 is TGTGCCAGCAGCGACAGGGGAACTAATGAAAAACTGTTTTTT. Translation gives CASSDRGTNEKLFF.

This clonotype was picked up a small number of times. J is TRBJ2-3 and V is TRBV7-2, with D possibly being TRBD1 or TRBD2 (5 bases each). CDR1 is SGHTA and CDR2 is FQGNSA in the germline V gene. The length of the CDR3 is 15 residues. Trimming pared 7 bases from V and 0 bases from J, leaving 14 bases between. CDR3 in DNA: TGTGCCAGCACCTTCGGGGCACTAAGCACAGATACGCAGTATTTT. Translated, it gives CASTFGALSTDTQYF.

This clonotype was picked up a small number of times. CDR3 amino acids: CASSLDGSIYEQYF. The CDR3, as DNA: TGCGCCAGCAGCTTGGACGGGAGTATCTACGAGCAGTACTTC. The chain has TRBV5-1 and TRBJ2-7; tentative D call: TRBD2 (6 bases). The CDR3 has 14 residues. The V end lost 0 bases, the J end lost 3 bases, and 10 bases lay between the germline ends. Germline CDR1 reads SGHRS; CDR2 reads YFSETQ.